Each of the 15 T cell receptor beta chains below was sequenced from the same sample in a study of T cells after posttransplantation cyclophosphamide. Method: immunoSEQ multiplex PCR; TCRdb's copy keeps in-frame clones and lacks some. The sample presents some 31,000 clones, none singletons. The sample was PBMCs. The receptors originated from a woman aged 25 to 45 in good health and a related stem cell transplant donor.

This clone was counted many times. The chain carries TRBV6-5 and TRBJ1-2; 7 nucleotides line up with TRBD1. The CDR3 extends over 14 amino acids. The J segment lost 3 bases and the V segment lost 2 bases, leaving 3 bases of the junction unmatched. CDR1 is MNHEY, CDR2 SVGAGI, per germline. Here the CDR3 reads CASSYRGQDYGYTF. CDR3 nucleotide sequence: TGTGCCAGCAGTTACAGGGGGCAGGACTATGGCTACACCTTC.

This clone was detected many times. The chain joins TRBV27 to TRBJ2-7, with D unresolved. Germline assignment: CDR1 MNHEY and CDR2 SMNVEV (reference sequence). The CDR3 loop spans 13 amino acids. V was pared by 5 bases and J by 1 base, with 9 bases between. The CDR3 sequence is CASSPISSYEQYF. The CDR3, as DNA: TGTGCCAGCAGTCCCATCAGTTCCTACGAGCAGTACTTC.

This clone was counted ten times or more. This chain links TRBV11-3 with TRBJ2-1; 7 nucleotides align to TRBD1. The CDR3 contains 13 residues. V lost 4 bases to trimming and J lost 4 bases; unmatched junction nucleotides: 1. Germline CDR1 and CDR2: SGHNT and YENEEA. CDR3 sequence (DNA): TGTGCCAGCAGCTACAGGGGATACAATGAGCAGTTCTTC. The encoded protein is CASSYRGYNEQFF.

The rearrangement uses TRBV9 and TRBJ2-3, with 10 bases matching TRBD2. CDR3 length: 16 amino acids. CDR1 is SGDLS, CDR2 YYNGEE, per germline. Trimming removed 0 bases from V and 9 bases from J; junction bases left unmatched: 10. The CDR3 bases are TGTGCCAGCAGCGTAGCTAGCGGGGGCCCCGGGGTCACGCAGTATTTT. Encoded protein: CASSVASGGPGVTQYF.

This clone was recorded many times. V is TRBV19 and J is TRBJ1-3, with 8 nucleotides matching TRBD1. V dropped 7 bases and J dropped 4; count of bases not matched to a gene: 6. In germline, CDR1 is LNHDA, CDR2 SQIVND (reference sequence). The CDR3 is made up of 14 amino acids. The CDR3 bases are TGTGCCAGTAAGGCAGGGGGCACGGGAAACACCATATATTTT. Protein sequence: CASKAGGTGNTIYF.

This clone occurred many times. This chain uses TRBV11-3 with TRBJ2-2, with 10 nucleotides matching TRBD2. Germline values: CDR1 SGHNT, CDR2 YENEEA. V dropped 4 bases and J dropped 6; count of bases not matched to a gene: 5. This CDR3 has 15 residues. The CDR3 bases are TGTGCCAGCAGCTCAGCGGGGGGGCGATCCGGGGAGCTGTTTTTT. It codes for CASSSAGGRSGELFF. Full variable domain (outside the CDR3, taken from reference TRBV11-3 and TRBJ2-2): EAGVVQSPRYKIIEKKQPVAFWCNPISGHNTLYWYLQNLGQGPELLIRYENEEAVDDSQLPKDRFSAERLKGVDSTLKIQPAELGDSAVYLCASSSAGGRSGELFFGEGSRLTVL.

This clone was counted at least ten times. The chain is built from TRBV28 and TRBJ1-4, with D possibly TRBD1 on 6 matching bases. The CDR3 consists of 15 residues. V lost 6 bases and J 6 bases, leaving 17 bases between the germline ends. Germline V lookup: CDR1 MDHEN, CDR2 SYDVKM. In DNA, the CDR3 is TGTGCCAGCAGCCTCATCACAGGGAGAGATGAAAAACTGTTTTTT. Translating gives CASSLITGRDEKLFF.

This clone was observed many times. The CDR3 loop is CASSERNLEAFF. CDR3 coding DNA: TGTGCCAGCAGTGAAAGGAACCTAGAGGCTTTCTTT. The chain couples TRBV6-1 to TRBJ1-1; D unresolved. The CDR3 runs to 12 residues. The germline V gene has CDR1 MNHNS and CDR2 SASEGT. V was pared by 2 bases and J by 11 bases, with 12 bases between.

This clone came up a few times. The V gene is TRBV11-2, the J gene TRBJ1-2; a possible D gene is TRBD1 (6 bases). CDR1 SGHAT and CDR2 FQNNGV come from the germline V gene. CDR3 length: 14 residues. The V end lost 1 base, the J end lost 8 bases, and 14 bases lay between the germline ends. CDR3 DNA sequence: TGTGCCAGCAGCTTAGGCATCGGGGGGCAAGGCTACACCTTC. This encodes CASSLGIGGQGYTF.

At least ten counts were recorded for this clone. The chain has TRBV5-1 and TRBJ1-4, with 7 bases matching TRBD1. Germline V gene lookup returns CDR1 SGHRS and CDR2 YFSETQ. Unmatched junction bases numbered 1, after V lost 0 bases and J lost 8 bases. The CDR3 length is 13 residues. Here the CDR3 reads CASSLETGEKLFF. CDR3 sequence (DNA): TGCGCCAGCAGCTTGGAGACAGGGGAAAAACTGTTTTTT. Full variable domain (missing parts from reference TRBV5-1 and TRBJ1-4): KAGVTQTPRYLIKTRGQQVTLSCSPISGHRSVSWYQQTPGQGLQFLFEYFSETQRNKGNFPGRFSGRQFSNSRSEMNVSTLELGDSALYLCASSLETGEKLFFGSGTQLSVL.

The genes are TRBV30 and TRBJ2-5, with TRBD1 matching over 8 bases. This CDR3 has 14 amino acids. V lost 1 base, J lost 3 bases, and 4 bases stayed unmatched. Per germline, CDR1 GTSNPN and CDR2 SVGIG (reference sequence). The CDR3 DNA sequence: TGTGCCTGGAGTGGGGACAGGATTAAAGAGACCCAGTACTTC. Its translation is CAWSGDRIKETQYF.

In its sample, this clone was seen many times. The chain recombines TRBV28 with TRBJ1-2; 8 nucleotides line up with TRBD1. The CDR3 is 14 amino acids. Trimming took 8 bases from V and 0 from J; bases not matched to a gene: 5. Germline CDR1 reads MDHEN; CDR2 reads SYDVKM. Written as DNA, the CDR3 is TGTGCCAGCCTCGGACAGGGTGCTAACTATGGCTACACCTTC. This encodes CASLGQGANYGYTF.

This clone has at least ten counts. The chain joins TRBV11-2 to TRBJ1-6; no firm D call. Trimming pared 0 bases from V and 6 bases from J, leaving 18 bases between. Germline assignment: CDR1 SGHAT and CDR2 FQNNGV. CDR3 length: 18 amino acids. The CDR3 here is CASSLESWYTRGNSPLHF. The CDR3 region has the DNA TGTGCCAGCAGCTTAGAATCTTGGTACACCCGAGGTAATTCACCCCTCCACTTT.

This clone was detected many times. The chain couples TRBV5-1 to TRBJ1-5, with 11 bases fitting TRBD1. Germline V lookup: CDR1 SGHRS, CDR2 YFSETQ. This CDR3 is built from 14 residues. The ends lost 4 bases at V and 5 bases at J; junction bases unmatched: 2. The CDR3 protein is CASSLGQGDQPQHF. For the CDR3, the DNA is TGCGCCAGCAGCCTGGGACAGGGGGATCAGCCCCAGCATTTT.

This clone was picked up many times. The genes are TRBV11-2 and TRBJ2-1, with D perhaps being TRBD1 or TRBD2 (6 bases each). V shed 2 bases and J shed 9 bases, with 11 bases lying between them. In germline, CDR1 is SGHAT, CDR2 FQNNGV. The CDR3 is made up of 13 amino acids. CDR3 sequence reads: CASSLIRGGEQFF. The CDR3 DNA sequence: TGTGCCAGCAGCTTAATCAGGGGAGGTGAGCAGTTCTTC. The whole variable domain, remainder taken from reference TRBV11-2 and TRBJ2-1, is EAGVAQSPRYKIIEKRQSVAFWCNPISGHATLYWYQQILGQGPKLLIQFQNNGVVDDSQLPKDRFSAERLKGVDSTLKIQPAKLEDSAVYLCASSLIRGGEQFFGPGTRLTVL.